These 18 T cell receptor beta chains share one sample of origin, sequenced in a study of blood T cell repertoires in COVID-19. The method was immunoSEQ multiplex PCR; TCRdb's version includes in-frame clones alone and lacks a portion of them. The data hold around 290,000 clones, with about 89% observed a single time. What was sequenced was PBMCs or T cells enriched from blood (not recorded which). The receptors here all came from a woman aged 40-49 years who had recovered from COVID-19.

This chain joins TRBV27 and TRBJ2-5, with D possibly being TRBD2 (6 bases). This CDR3 spans 13 amino acids. V lost 3 bases, J lost 6 bases, and 11 bases lay in between. Germline V lookup: CDR1 MNHEY, CDR2 SMNVEV (reference sequence). Here the CDR3 reads CASSFIGGKTQYF. As DNA, the CDR3 is TGTGCCAGCAGTTTTATCGGGGGAAAGACCCAGTACTTC.

This clone was counted many times. The rearrangement joins TRBV19 to TRBJ1-2; 10 bases agree with TRBD1. The CDR3 covers 14 residues. The V gene's germline CDR1 is LNHDA and CDR2 SQIVND (reference sequence). The J segment lost 3 bases and the V segment lost 5 bases, leaving 3 bases of the junction unmatched. CDR3 in DNA: TGTGCCAGTAGTGGGACAGGGGTTGACTATGGCTACACCTTC. Residues: CASSGTGVDYGYTF.

The rearrangement joins TRBV30 to TRBJ2-5; D remains unclear. The germline V gene encodes CDR1 GTSNPN and CDR2 SVGIG (reference sequence). There are 15 residues in the CDR3. V was pared by 4 bases and J by 5 bases, with 20 bases between. The CDR3 spells CAWNKQTSFKETQYF. DNA for the CDR3: TGTGCCTGGAATAAACAGACGAGTTTTAAGGAGACCCAGTACTTC.

This sequence joins TRBV3-1 (or the pseudogene TRBV3-2) and TRBJ2-7; a possible D gene is TRBD1 (5 bases). Trimming cost V 5 bases and J 0 bases, with 14 bases left between them. The CDR3 contains 15 residues. CDR1 is LGHDT and CDR2 is YNNKEL in the germline V gene (reference sequence). CDR3 bases: TGTGCCAGCAGCGGTAGACAGACGAGCTCCTACGAGCAGTACTTC. This gives the protein CASSGRQTSSYEQYF.

The V gene is TRBV15, the J gene TRBJ1-6, with D possibly TRBD1 on 6 matching bases. Looked up from germline, CDR1 is LNHNV and CDR2 is YYDKDF (reference sequence). V lost 8 bases and J lost 3, with 11 bases in between. This CDR3 has 14 residues. Here the CDR3 DNA reads TGTGCCACCGAGGACAGTCGCTATAATTCACCCCTCCACTTT. Amino acid sequence: CATEDSRYNSPLHF.

The chain links TRBV11-2 to TRBJ1-3, with unresolved D. V lost 6 bases and J lost 4, with 7 bases in between. CDR3 length: 12 residues. The germline V gene has CDR1 SGHAT and CDR2 FQNNGV. CDR3 in amino acids: CASRQQGNTIYF. The CDR3 DNA follows: TGTGCCAGCAGGCAACAGGGAAACACCATATATTTT.

On this clone itself: Its ends do not fully match the called genes, so a read error is possible. The J gene is TRBJ1-1, the V gene TRBV5-1, with a tentative D call TRBD1 (6 bases). Looked up from germline, CDR1 is SGHRS and CDR2 is YFSETQ. The CDR3 totals 13 residues. DNA of the CDR3: TGCGCCAGCAGGTTGGACAGTAACACTGAAGCTTTCTTT. As protein: CASRLDSNTEAFF.

V is TRBV3-1 (or the pseudogene TRBV3-2) and J is TRBJ2-5, with 10 nucleotides matching TRBD2. The CDR3 totals 17 residues. Losses at the gene ends were 2 bases for V and 2 bases for J; bases not matched to a gene: 8. CDR1 is LGHDT, CDR2 YNNKEL, per germline (reference sequence). CDR3 nucleotide sequence: TGTGCCAGCAGCCAAAGGGCTAGCGGGAGAGCTCAAGAGACCCAGTACTTC. The encoded protein is CASSQRASGRAQETQYF.

The rearrangement joins TRBV3-1 (or the pseudogene TRBV3-2) to TRBJ1-2; the match to TRBD1 covers 8 bases. This CDR3 spans 11 amino acids. Losses at the gene ends were 8 bases for V and 7 bases for J; bases not matched to a gene: 3. In germline, CDR1 is LGHDT, CDR2 YNNKEL (reference sequence). The CDR3 DNA reads as TGTGCCAGCGGACAGGGCAGTGGCTACACCTTC. Translation: CASGQGSGYTF.

This chain joins TRBV18 and TRBJ1-2; D perhaps matches TRBD1 (5 bases). V lost 1 base and J 2 bases, leaving 8 bases between the germline ends. Germline V gene sequence: CDR1 KGHSH, CDR2 LQKENI. The CDR3 covers 14 residues. The CDR3 region is CASSPRGENYGYTF. The DNA of the CDR3 is TGTGCCAGCTCACCACGGGGGGAGAACTATGGCTACACCTTC.

V usage is TRBV6-5 and J usage is TRBJ1-1; D not certain. CDR1 is MNHEY and CDR2 is SVGAGI in the germline V gene. This CDR3 has 15 residues. The ends were cut back, 6 bases at V and 1 base at J, with 15 bases in the middle. The CDR3 loop reads CASSYRRNQNTEAFF. DNA of the CDR3: TGTGCCAGCAGCTACCGGCGGAACCAGAACACTGAAGCTTTCTTT.

CDR3: CASSLVRRSEQNTEAFF. The CDR3 bases are TGCGCCAGCAGCTTGGTGCGGAGGAGCGAACAGAACACTGAAGCTTTCTTT. The chain has TRBV5-1 and TRBJ1-1; D remains ambiguous. The ends were cut back, 0 bases at V and 1 base at J, with 16 bases in the middle. Germline CDR1 and CDR2: SGHRS and YFSETQ. This CDR3 spans 17 amino acids.

V and J are TRBV3-1 (or the pseudogene TRBV3-2) and TRBJ2-1, with 8 bases aligning to TRBD2. Germline CDR1 reads LGHDT; CDR2 reads YNNKEL (reference sequence). The CDR3 has 16 amino acids. The V and J ends lost 0 bases and 6 bases, in that order; junction bases with no gene match: 7. Here the CDR3 DNA reads TGTGCCAGCAGCCAAGATAGGCTAGCGGGCGTCAATGAGCAGTTCTTC. This gives the protein CASSQDRLAGVNEQFF.

The chain recombines TRBV7-8 with TRBJ1-2; D ambiguous. Germline CDR1 reads SGHVS; CDR2 reads FQNEAQ. V lost 2 bases and J lost 2, with 6 bases in between. The CDR3 length is 13 residues. CDR3 DNA sequence: TGTGCCAGCAGCTTACAGGAAAACTATGGCTACACCTTC. It codes for CASSLQENYGYTF.

This chain links TRBV4-1 with TRBJ2-5; 10 bases agree with TRBD1. The CDR3 is 16 residues long. V gave up 1 base and J gave up 2 bases; unmatched junction bases: 4. The germline CDR1 and CDR2 sequences are MGHRA and YSYEKL. DNA for the CDR3: TGCGCCAGCAGCCAAGGCTGGACAGGGGGACAAGAGACCCAGTACTTC. Protein product: CASSQGWTGGQETQYF.

This clone was seen only once. This chain uses TRBV6-5 with TRBJ1-5, with a tentative D call TRBD1 (5 bases). V was pared by 4 bases and J by 2 bases, with 12 bases between. The V gene's germline CDR1 is MNHEY and CDR2 SVGAGI. The CDR3 is made up of 15 amino acids. CDR3 loop: CASSLAGMGNQPQHF. The CDR3 nucleotides read TGTGCCAGCAGTTTGGCAGGGATGGGCAATCAGCCCCAGCATTTT.

The chain employs TRBV4-1 and TRBJ1-2; possibly TRBD1 for D (5 bases). From germline, CDR1 is MGHRA and CDR2 YSYEKL. V was trimmed by 0 bases and J by 4 bases, leaving 24 bases between them. This CDR3 is 19 amino acids long. CDR3 in amino acids: CASSQEWRDSSLPLYGYTF. The CDR3 nucleotides are TGCGCCAGCAGCCAAGAATGGCGTGACAGCTCCCTTCCGCTCTATGGCTACACCTTC.

V is TRBV7-2 and J is TRBJ2-7; 13 bases map to TRBD2. This CDR3 is 17 amino acids long. CDR1 is SGHTA, CDR2 FQGNSA, per germline. Trimming cost V 6 bases and J 2 bases; bases outside gene matches: 10. The CDR3 loop is CASSWAGTSGNTYEQYF. The CDR3 coding sequence is TGTGCCAGCAGTTGGGCCGGGACTAGCGGGAATACCTACGAGCAGTACTTC.